Following are 14 T cell receptor beta chains from one sample sequenced in a study of blood T cell repertoires in COVID-19. Profiled with immunoSEQ multiplex PCR; TCRdb holds only in-frame clones, not every one. There are about 250,000 clones in the sample; 88% occur only once, and 1.3% to 1.5% lies in the top ten. Specimen: peripheral blood. These TCRs come from an elderly man with acute or convalescent COVID-19.

CDR3 DNA sequence: TGTGCCAGCAGCCCCAGTACTCTGGGGGGAAACATTCAGTACTTC. This sequence encodes CASSPSTLGGNIQYF. The genes are TRBV3-1 (or the pseudogene TRBV3-2) and TRBJ2-4; D might be TRBD2 (6 bases). With 4 bases removed from V and 6 bases from J, the gap between germline ends came to 16 bases. Germline-derived CDR1 and CDR2 are LGHDT and YNNKEL (reference sequence). The CDR3 loop spans 15 amino acids.

J is TRBJ2-4 and V is TRBV4-1; TRBD2 agrees at 7 bases. CDR1 is MGHRA, CDR2 YSYEKL, per germline. The CDR3 has 16 amino acids. V gave up 0 bases and J gave up 2 bases; unmatched junction bases: 4. The CDR3: CASSQEQAGTKNIQYF. CDR3 nucleotides: TGCGCCAGCAGCCAAGAACAAGCGGGAACCAAAAACATTCAGTACTTC.

CDR3: CASSPTRPNQPQHF. For the CDR3, the DNA is TGTGCCAGCAGTCCCACGAGGCCCAATCAGCCCCAGCATTTT. The J gene is TRBJ1-5, the V gene TRBV2, with unresolved D. The germline CDR1 and CDR2 sequences are SNHLY and FYNNEI. Trimming shortened V by 5 bases and J by 3 bases, and 11 bases separated the two germline ends. This CDR3 is built from 14 residues.

V usage is TRBV5-1 and J usage is TRBJ1-2; D is unresolved. CDR1 is SGHRS, CDR2 YFSETQ, per germline. This CDR3 is built from 15 residues. V lost 3 bases and J lost 3, with 15 bases in between. DNA for the CDR3: TGCGCCAGCAGCTCCCGTGGCCGAGGTGACTATGGCTACACCTTC. This gives the protein CASSSRGRGDYGYTF.

The chain links TRBV3-1 (or the pseudogene TRBV3-2) to TRBJ1-2; perhaps TRBD1 as D (6 bases). Trimming cost V 4 bases and J 12 bases, with 15 bases left between them. The length of the CDR3 is 12 residues. Germline values: CDR1 LGHDT, CDR2 YNNKEL (reference sequence). CDR3: CASSRTDGFHTF. The CDR3 coding sequence is TGTGCCAGCAGCCGGACAGACGGATTCCACACCTTC.

This clone was detected once. This chain links TRBV28 with TRBJ2-3; D gene uncertain. The CDR3 has 11 amino acids. V dropped 3 bases and J dropped 9 bases, with 7 bases sitting between them. Looked up from germline, CDR1 is MDHEN and CDR2 is SYDVKM. CDR3 nucleotides: TGTGCCAGCAGTTTGACTGAAACGCAGTATTTT. Encoded protein: CASSLTETQYF.

This clone was seen a few times. V is TRBV6-5 and J is TRBJ1-1; 8 positions match TRBD1. Trimming removed 8 bases from V and 4 bases from J; junction bases left unmatched: 9. The CDR3 has 14 residues. The V gene's germline CDR1 is MNHEY and CDR2 SVGAGI. The CDR3 bases are TGTGCCAGCCGAACTCAGGGGGCGGGCACTGAAGCTTTCTTT. Its protein product is CASRTQGAGTEAFF.

The V and J genes are TRBV28 and TRBJ1-4, with D perhaps matching TRBD1 (5 bases). This CDR3 is built from 15 residues. CDR1 and CDR2 from the germline V gene are MDHEN and SYDVKM. Between the trimmed V and J ends, which lost 6 bases and 8 bases, there was a span of 19 bases. CDR3 sequence (DNA): TGTGCCAGCAGCGAGGCTTTCGGCAGGGTGGAAAAACTGTTTTTT. Amino acids: CASSEAFGRVEKLFF.

This clone was picked up many times. The genes are TRBV27 and TRBJ1-3; no firm D call. V dropped 0 bases and J dropped 0 bases, with 3 bases sitting between them. CDR1 MNHEY and CDR2 SMNVEV come from the germline V gene (reference sequence). This CDR3 is 14 amino acids long. CDR3: CASSLSSSGNTIYF. As DNA, the CDR3 is TGTGCCAGCAGTTTATCGAGCTCTGGAAACACCATATATTTT.

The chain uses TRBV7-8 and TRBJ2-2; D possibly corresponds to TRBD2 (5 bases). The CDR3 consists of 12 residues. V was shortened by 5 bases and J by 7 bases, with 8 bases between the two germline ends. Germline-derived CDR1 and CDR2 are SGHVS and FQNEAQ. The CDR3, as DNA: TGTGCCAGCAGCCCGCGGGTCGGGGAGCTGTTTTTT. This gives the protein CASSPRVGELFF.

The chain uses TRBV4-2 and TRBJ2-5; D is perhaps TRBD2 (5 bases). V was cut by 1 base and J by 1 base, with 13 bases left in between. The germline V gene encodes CDR1 LGHNA and CDR2 YNFKEQ. This CDR3 contains 16 residues. The CDR3 sequence is CASSQVTGGFQETQYF. DNA of the CDR3: TGTGCCAGCAGCCAAGTTACCGGAGGTTTCCAAGAGACCCAGTACTTC.

V usage is TRBV19 and J usage is TRBJ1-5; D uncertain. The CDR3 is 15 amino acids. Germline-derived CDR1 and CDR2 are LNHDA and SQIVND (reference sequence). The V end was cut by 4 bases, the J end by 5 bases, with 15 bases between. CDR3 DNA sequence: TGTGCCAGTAGTAGCGGGAGACGTCAATATCAGCCCCAGCATTTT. The encoded protein is CASSSGRRQYQPQHF.

The chain couples TRBV19 to TRBJ1-1, with D hard to call. V was trimmed by 0 bases and J by 7 bases, leaving 9 bases between them. Germline loops: CDR1 LNHDA, CDR2 SQIVND (reference sequence). The CDR3 is 13 amino acids. The CDR3 loop reads CASSIDPNFEAFF. CDR3 nucleotides: TGTGCCAGTAGTATAGATCCTAACTTTGAAGCTTTCTTT.

The chain links TRBV9 to TRBJ2-2; possible D gene TRBD2, 7 bases. The CDR3 runs to 15 residues. Germline loops: CDR1 SGDLS, CDR2 YYNGEE. Trimming took off 0 bases at V and 7 bases at J, with 13 bases between the two ends. CDR3 sequence reads: CASSVVGGLSGELFF. The CDR3 DNA sequence: TGTGCCAGCAGCGTAGTCGGGGGGCTGAGCGGGGAGCTGTTTTTT.